This T cell receptor beta chain was retrieved from a study of shared clonotypes between healthy human individuals. Study in general: The cohort had two women and a few men, ages 18 to 49.

Comment on this clone: The antigen is not known.

The CDR3 contains 14 residues. In germline, CDR1 is ENHRY, CDR2 SYGVKD. Trimming shortened V by 4 bases and J by 0 bases, and 9 bases separated the two germline ends. General observations from the study: The diversity represented, both genetic and in exposure history, was limited by few donors.

Healthy and HIV-negative, the adult donors had no recent acute infections or vaccinations. Assay: immunoSEQ multiplex PCR; the TCRdb copy retains only in-frame clones and omits some. Of about 1 million clones listed, about 84% are singletons. Specimen: memory CD4+ T cells from PBMCs. Subset indicated: CD45RA-negative fraction. The receptor comes from a man aged 18 to 29 in good health. Some clones in this sample may be carry-over from other donors' samples. The chain uses TRBV10-3 and TRBJ1-1; no reliable D call. The CDR3: CAISASPMNTEAFF. The CDR3 DNA follows: TGTGCCATCAGTGCGTCCCCCATGAACACTGAAGCTTTCTTT.